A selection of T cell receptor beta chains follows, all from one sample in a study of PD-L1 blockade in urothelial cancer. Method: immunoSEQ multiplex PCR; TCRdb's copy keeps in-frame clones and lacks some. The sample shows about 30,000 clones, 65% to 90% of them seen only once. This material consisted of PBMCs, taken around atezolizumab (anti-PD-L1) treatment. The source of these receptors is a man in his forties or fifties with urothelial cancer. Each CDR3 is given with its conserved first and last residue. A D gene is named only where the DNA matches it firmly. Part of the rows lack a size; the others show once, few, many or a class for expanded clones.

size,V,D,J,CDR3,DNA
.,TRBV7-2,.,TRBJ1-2,CASSPASGYGYTF,TGTGCCAGCAGCCCGGCGTCAGGATATGGCTACACCTTC
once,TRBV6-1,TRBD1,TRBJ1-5,CASSAGQASNQPQHF,TGTGCCAGCAGCGCGGGACAGGCTAGCAATCAGCCCCAGCATTTT
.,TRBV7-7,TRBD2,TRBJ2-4,CASSLAGGAAKNIQYF,TGTGCTAGCAGCTTAGCCGGGGGGGCAGCCAAAAACATTCAGTACTTC
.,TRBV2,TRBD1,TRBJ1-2,CATQTGVVYGYTF,TGTGCCACACAAACAGGGGTAGTCTATGGCTACACCTTC
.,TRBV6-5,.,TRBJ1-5,CASSYAGNQPQHF,TGTGCCAGCAGTTACGCAGGGAATCAGCCCCAGCATTTT
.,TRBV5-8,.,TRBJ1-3,CASRRFSGNTIYF,TGTGCCAGCAGGCGCTTCTCTGGAAACACCATATATTTT
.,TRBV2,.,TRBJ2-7,CASNQALRDEQYF,TGTGCCAGCAATCAGGCGTTGAGGGATGAGCAGTACTTC
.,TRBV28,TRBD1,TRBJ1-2,CASTEGQGALYGYTF,TGTGCCAGCACCGAGGGACAGGGGGCCCTCTATGGCTACACCTTC
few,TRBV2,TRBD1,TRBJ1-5,CASTGDRINQPQHF,TGTGCCAGCACTGGGGACAGGATCAATCAGCCCCAGCATTTT
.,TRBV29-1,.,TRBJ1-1,CSVLMAGWNTEAFF,TGCAGCGTTTTAATGGCAGGGTGGAACACTGAAGCTTTCTTT
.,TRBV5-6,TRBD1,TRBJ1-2,CASSTGQGNYGYTF,TGTGCCAGCAGCACCGGACAGGGGAACTATGGCTACACCTTC
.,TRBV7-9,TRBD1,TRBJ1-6,CASSWDRAGNSPLHF,TGTGCCAGCAGCTGGGACAGGGCAGGGAATTCACCCCTCCACTTT
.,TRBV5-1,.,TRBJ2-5,CASSLSGGSETQYF,TGCGCCAGCAGCTTGAGTGGAGGTTCAGAGACCCAGTACTTC
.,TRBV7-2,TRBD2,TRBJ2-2,CASSLVGRAGELFF,TGTGCCAGCAGCTTAGTTGGGAGGGCCGGGGAGCTGTTTTTT
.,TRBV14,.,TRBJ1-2,CASSQDGQGRYTF,TGTGCCAGCAGCCAAGATGGCCAGGGAAGGTACACCTTC
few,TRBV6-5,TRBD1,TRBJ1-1,CASRSTGMSTEAFF,TGTGCCAGCAGGTCGACAGGGATGAGCACTGAAGCTTTCTTT
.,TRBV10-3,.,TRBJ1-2,CAISPSLQVSNYGYTF,TGTGCCATCAGCCCCTCATTACAGGTTTCTAACTATGGCTACACCTTC
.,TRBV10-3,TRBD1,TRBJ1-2,CAIGDRANYGYTF,TGTGCCATCGGGGACAGGGCGAACTATGGCTACACCTTC
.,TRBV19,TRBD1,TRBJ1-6,CASSIAQGESPLHF,TGTGCCAGTAGTATAGCCCAGGGGGAATCACCCCTCCACTTT
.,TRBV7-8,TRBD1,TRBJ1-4,CASSLVTGSEKLFF,TGTGCCAGCAGCTTAGTGACAGGGAGTGAAAAACTGTTTTTT
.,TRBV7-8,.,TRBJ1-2,CASSFGLRDGYTF,TGTGCCAGCAGCTTCGGCCTCCGGGATGGCTACACCTTC
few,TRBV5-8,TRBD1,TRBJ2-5,CASSPWTGQETQYF,TGTGCCAGCAGCCCGTGGACAGGGCAAGAGACCCAGTACTTC
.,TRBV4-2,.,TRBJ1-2,CASSQDKGVYGYTF,TGTGCCAGCAGCCAAGATAAGGGGGTCTATGGCTACACCTTC
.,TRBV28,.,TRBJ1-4,CASSTQSGEKLFF,TGTGCCAGCAGTACCCAGAGCGGCGAAAAACTGTTTTTT
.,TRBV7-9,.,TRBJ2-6,CASSLQGANVLTF,TGTGCCAGCAGCCTCCAGGGGGCCAACGTCCTGACTTTC
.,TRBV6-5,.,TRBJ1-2,CASSLSAGWVYGYTF,TGTGCCAGCAGTCTGAGCGCGGGCTGGGTCTATGGCTACACCTTC
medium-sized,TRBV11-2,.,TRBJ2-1,CASSPSVPISDEQFF,TGTGCCAGCAGCCCCTCGGTTCCAATTAGCGATGAGCAGTTCTTC
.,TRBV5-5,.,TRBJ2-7,CASSAIGSSYEQYF,TGTGCCAGCAGCGCCATCGGGAGCTCCTACGAGCAGTACTTC
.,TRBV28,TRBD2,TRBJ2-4,CASSFQGGQNIQYF,TGTGCCAGCAGTTTTCAGGGAGGGCAAAACATTCAGTACTTC
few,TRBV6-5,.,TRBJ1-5,CASSYARGGNQPQHF,TGTGCCAGCAGTTACGCCAGGGGCGGCAATCAGCCCCAGCATTTT
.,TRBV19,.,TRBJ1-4,CASRSEKLFF,TGTGCCAGTCGGTCTGAAAAACTGTTTTTT
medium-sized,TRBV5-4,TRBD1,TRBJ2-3,CASRRDRGTDTQYF,TGTGCCAGCAGGCGGGACAGGGGCACAGATACGCAGTATTTT
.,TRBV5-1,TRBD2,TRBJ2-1,CASSYTSGGGYNEQFF,TGCGCCAGCAGCTATACTAGCGGGGGGGGCTACAATGAGCAGTTCTTC
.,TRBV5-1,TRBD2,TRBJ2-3,CASSLVNGGRDTQYF,TGCGCCAGCAGCTTGGTTAACGGGGGGAGGGATACGCAGTATTTT
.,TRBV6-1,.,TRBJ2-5,CASTEGGQIKTQYF,TGTGCCAGCACCGAGGGGGGGCAAATAAAGACCCAGTACTTC
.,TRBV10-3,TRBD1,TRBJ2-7,CAIRGQTYEQYF,TGTGCCATCCGGGGACAGACCTACGAGCAGTACTTC
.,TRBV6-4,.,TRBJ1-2,CASSVDGLAGYTF,TGTGCCAGCAGTGTTGACGGACTAGCCGGCTACACCTTC
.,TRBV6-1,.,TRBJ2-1,CASSEGALYNEQFF,TGTGCCAGCAGTGAAGGAGCCCTCTACAATGAGCAGTTCTTC
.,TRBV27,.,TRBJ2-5,CASSFEGGPETQYF,TGTGCCAGCAGTTTTGAGGGGGGGCCGGAGACCCAGTACTTC
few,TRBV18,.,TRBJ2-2,CASSPPKNTGELFF,TGTGCCAGCTCACCCCCTAAGAACACCGGGGAGCTGTTTTTT
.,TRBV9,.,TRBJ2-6,CASSVGGGLSLGANVLTF,TGTGCCAGCAGCGTAGGGGGAGGACTATCTCTGGGCGCCAACGTCCTGACTTTC
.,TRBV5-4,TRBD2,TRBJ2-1,CASSPGGRSSNEQFF,TGTGCCAGCAGCCCCGGGGGGAGATCTAGCAATGAGCAGTTCTTC
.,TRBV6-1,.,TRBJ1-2,CASCRQVDYGYTF,TGTGCCAGCTGCAGACAGGTAGACTATGGCTACACCTTC
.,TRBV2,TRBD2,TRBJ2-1,CASGGTSGYNEQFF,TGTGCCAGCGGGGGGACTAGCGGGTATAATGAGCAGTTCTTC
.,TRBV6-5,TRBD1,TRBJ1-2,CASSYSRWGTDYGYTF,TGTGCCAGCAGTTACTCTAGGTGGGGGACAGACTATGGCTACACCTTC
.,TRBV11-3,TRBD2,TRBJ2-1,CASSPPGLAASYNEQFF,TGTGCCAGCAGCCCCCCGGGACTAGCGGCTTCCTACAATGAGCAGTTCTTC
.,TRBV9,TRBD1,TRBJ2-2,CASTNRGTNTGELFF,TGTGCCAGCACCAACAGGGGAACGAACACCGGGGAGCTGTTTTTT
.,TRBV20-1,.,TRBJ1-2,CSAMTGGYTF,TGCAGTGCGATGACAGGCGGCTACACCTTC
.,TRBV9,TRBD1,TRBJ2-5,CASRRTGGSETQYF,TGTGCCAGCAGGAGGACAGGGGGCAGTGAGACCCAGTACTTC
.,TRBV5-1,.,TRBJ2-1,CASNEVGSYNEQFF,TGCGCCAGCAACGAGGTTGGGTCCTACAATGAGCAGTTCTTC
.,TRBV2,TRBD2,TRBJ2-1,CASSTPSGSSYNEQFF,TGTGCCAGCAGTACTCCTAGCGGGAGCTCCTACAATGAGCAGTTCTTC
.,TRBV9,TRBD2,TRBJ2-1,CASSVVQRGEYEQFF,TGTGCCAGCAGCGTAGTCCAGCGGGGGGAATATGAGCAGTTCTTC
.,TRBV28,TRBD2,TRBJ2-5,CASSPVLAGVETQYF,TGTGCCAGCAGTCCCGTACTAGCGGGGGTAGAGACCCAGTACTTC
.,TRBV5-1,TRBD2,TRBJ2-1,CASSQGLAGDEQFF,TGCGCCAGCAGCCAGGGACTAGCGGGTGATGAGCAGTTCTTC
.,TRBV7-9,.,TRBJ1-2,CASSLDDRYTF,TGTGCCAGCAGCTTAGATGATCGGTACACCTTC
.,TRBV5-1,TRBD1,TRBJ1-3,CASSRGQAYSGNTIYF,TGCGCCAGCAGCAGGGGACAGGCATACTCTGGAAACACCATATATTTT
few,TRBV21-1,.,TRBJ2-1,CASSTGLAEGYNEQFF,TGTGCCAGCAGCACAGGACTAGCGGAGGGATACAATGAGCAGTTCTTC
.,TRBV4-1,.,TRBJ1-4,CASSQAQGYPNEKLFF,TGCGCCAGCAGCCAAGCCCAGGGTTACCCCAATGAAAAACTGTTTTTT
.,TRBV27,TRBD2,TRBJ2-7,CASRGLAGGPYEQYF,TGTGCCAGCAGGGGACTAGCGGGAGGACCTTACGAGCAGTACTTC
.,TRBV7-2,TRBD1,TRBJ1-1,CASSLDRGRTEAFF,TGTGCCAGCAGCTTGGACAGGGGGCGGACTGAAGCTTTCTTT